The 29 T cell receptor beta chains given below trace back to one sample, sequenced in a study of blood T cell repertoires in COVID-19 (TCRdb year 2020). Preparation of the library involved the immunoSEQ multiplex PCR assay. The table was pulled from immuneACCESS by TCRdb, which kept in-frame rearrangements only. Such tables lose some clones; where checked, under half of the loss comes from unresolved V genes, and the rest has no known cause. A total of around 250,000 clones appear in this sample, approximately 87% of them only once. Jointly, the top ten make up around 5.9% of the sample. The sequenced material came from peripheral blood. All receptors derive from a man in his sixties with acute or convalescent COVID-19.

The chain links TRBV7-9 to TRBJ1-1; the D is unclear. Germline V lookup: CDR1 SEHNR, CDR2 FQNEAQ (reference sequence). V lost 3 bases, J lost 4 bases, and 12 bases lay in between. The CDR3 spans 14 residues. CDR3 in DNA: TGTGCCAGCAGCTTGACGGAGTTTTTCACTGAAGCTTTCTTT. This codes for CASSLTEFFTEAFF.

V usage is TRBV10-3 and J usage is TRBJ2-5, with D tentatively TRBD2 (5 bases). Trimming pared 0 bases from V and 5 bases from J, leaving 13 bases between. The CDR3 runs 15 residues. Germline V gene lookup returns CDR1 ENHRY and CDR2 SYGVKD. The chain's CDR3 is CAISESTGYGETQYF. The DNA of the CDR3 is TGTGCCATCAGTGAGTCGACGGGGTATGGCGAGACCCAGTACTTC.

A single count supports this clone. Other DNA sequences in the sample encode the same CDR3. The chain uses TRBV11-3 and TRBJ2-5; tentatively, D is TRBD1 (5 bases). V was pared by 0 bases and J by 4 bases, with 6 bases between. Germline CDR1 reads SGHNT; CDR2 reads YENEEA. The CDR3 spans 13 residues. The CDR3 DNA reads TGTGCCAGCAGCTTAGAAAGGGGAGAGACCCAGTACTTC. This gives the protein CASSLERGETQYF.

This rearrangement joins TRBV12-5 to TRBJ2-5; perhaps TRBD1 as D (6 bases). CDR3 length: 13 amino acids. The germline V gene has CDR1 LGHNT and CDR2 FRNRAP. With 6 bases removed from V and 2 bases from J, the gap between germline ends came to 10 bases. CDR3 sequence reads: CASGLGQQETQYF. The CDR3 DNA reads as TGTGCTAGTGGCCTCGGACAGCAAGAGACCCAGTACTTC.

V and J are TRBV7-9 and TRBJ1-2; perhaps TRBD1 as D (6 bases). Germline-derived CDR1 and CDR2 are SEHNR and FQNEAQ (reference sequence). This CDR3 has 14 residues. Trimming left V 0 bases short and J 7 bases short, with 12 bases between. The CDR3 sequence is CASSLAQGGVGYTF. CDR3 in DNA: TGTGCCAGCAGCTTAGCGCAAGGGGGGGTTGGCTACACCTTC.

V is TRBV19 and J is TRBJ1-1, with TRBD1 matching 11 bases. The CDR3 loop spans 17 amino acids. Per germline, CDR1 LNHDA and CDR2 SQIVND (reference sequence). J was trimmed by 5 bases and V by 5 bases; bases with no gene match: 13. Here the CDR3 reads CASSRMSGTGGLTEAFF. For the CDR3, the DNA is TGTGCCAGTAGTCGTATGTCCGGGACAGGGGGTTTGACTGAAGCTTTCTTT.

CDR3 amino acids: CASSQVEMRGRTGNTIYF. The CDR3 DNA follows: TGCGCCAGCAGCCAAGTAGAGATGAGAGGGAGAACTGGAAACACCATATATTTT. The rearrangement links TRBV4-1 to TRBJ1-3; D gene ambiguous. This CDR3 has 18 amino acids. V dropped 1 base and J dropped 2 bases, with 18 bases sitting between them. CDR1 is MGHRA and CDR2 is YSYEKL in the germline V gene.

The chain links TRBV14 to TRBJ1-1; 8 positions match TRBD1. The J segment lost 1 base and the V segment lost 2 bases, leaving 3 bases of the junction unmatched. The CDR3 contains 15 residues. The V gene's germline CDR1 is SGHDN and CDR2 FVKESK. In DNA form, the CDR3 reads TGTGCCAGCAGCCAACGGACAGGGCCGAACACTGAAGCTTTCTTT. Translating it yields CASSQRTGPNTEAFF.

The rearrangement links TRBV24-1 to TRBJ1-2; 7 nucleotides match TRBD1. J gave up 8 bases and V 5 bases, and 7 bases lay outside the gene matches. The CDR3 consists of 13 residues. Looked up from germline, CDR1 is KGHDR and CDR2 is SFDVKD. The DNA of the CDR3 is TGTGCCACCAGTGCCTGGGACAGTGAAGGCTACACCTTC. Translated: CATSAWDSEGYTF.

The J gene is TRBJ1-1, the V gene TRBV12-3 or TRBV12-4; D unclear. The CDR3 consists of 13 residues. Deletions cut 6 bases from V and 1 base from J, with 9 bases between. CDR3 region: CASSREPNTEAFF. DNA for the CDR3: TGTGCCAGCAGCCGAGAACCGAACACTGAAGCTTTCTTT.

Here the CDR3 reads CASSVVPSPPTEGYGYTF. In nucleotides, the CDR3 is TGTGCCAGCAGCGTAGTACCCTCTCCTCCGACAGAAGGCTATGGCTACACCTTC. The rearrangement joins TRBV9 to TRBJ1-2, with D possibly being TRBD1 (5 bases). Germline V gene sequence: CDR1 SGDLS, CDR2 YYNGEE. The CDR3 contains 18 residues. Trimming left V 0 bases short and J 4 bases short, with 22 bases between.

The chain carries TRBV15 and TRBJ1-5, with TRBD1 matching 7 bases. The germline V gene encodes CDR1 LNHNV and CDR2 YYDKDF (reference sequence). V lost 1 base to trimming and J lost 7 bases; unmatched junction nucleotides: 4. The CDR3 extends over 14 amino acids. The CDR3 DNA follows: TGTGCCACCAGCAGAGCCAGGGGGAGGCAGCCCCAGCATTTT. Translating it yields CATSRARGRQPQHF.

The V call is TRBV5-1, the J call TRBJ2-6; 7 positions match TRBD1. The germline gives CDR1 SGHRS, CDR2 YFSETQ. CDR3 length: 18 amino acids. Trimming cost V 4 bases and J 0 bases; bases outside gene matches: 10. CDR3 nucleotide sequence: TGCGCCAGCAGCCCTGACAGGGTTTTGATCTCTGGGGCCAACGTCCTGACTTTC. This sequence encodes CASSPDRVLISGANVLTF.

This chain connects TRBV5-1 to TRBJ2-2, with TRBD2 identical over 9 bases. The CDR3 has 17 residues. V shed 4 bases, J shed 1 base, and the junction held 8 bases outside the gene matches. Germline V gene data show CDR1 as SGHRS and CDR2 as YFSETQ. Here the CDR3 reads CASSPSASGENTGELFF. DNA of the CDR3: TGCGCCAGCAGCCCCAGCGCTAGCGGGGAGAACACCGGGGAGCTGTTTTTT.

V is TRBV11-3 and J is TRBJ1-1, with 9 bases matching TRBD1. CDR3 length: 14 amino acids. CDR1 is SGHNT and CDR2 is YENEEA in the germline V gene. V lost 5 bases to trimming and J lost 12 bases; unmatched junction nucleotides: 13. The CDR3, as DNA: TGTGCCAGCAGCGCCCGGGGACAGGGCGTTGTAACTTTCTTT. This gives the protein CASSARGQGVVTFF.

The V and J genes are TRBV6-6 and TRBJ2-5, with unresolved D. This CDR3 region has 14 residues. Trimming removed 6 bases at V and 1 base at J, with 12 bases between. Germline CDR1 is MNHNY and CDR2 is SVGAGI (reference sequence). The CDR3 sequence: CASRVQQSQETQYF. The CDR3 DNA follows: TGTGCCAGCAGGGTACAACAAAGCCAAGAGACCCAGTACTTC.

The chain links TRBV7-3 to TRBJ2-6; perhaps TRBD1 as D (5 bases). This CDR3 contains 18 residues. V dropped 5 bases and J dropped 2 bases, with 19 bases sitting between them. From germline, CDR1 is SGHTA and CDR2 FQGTGA. The CDR3 loop reads CASSVRTNQGTGANVLTF. Here the CDR3 DNA reads TGTGCCAGCAGCGTCCGAACTAACCAGGGTACTGGGGCCAACGTCCTGACTTTC.

This clone came up a few times. DNA for the CDR3: TGTGCCAGCAGCCCCTTTCCCTCCTACGAGCAGTACTTC. Translation: CASSPFPSYEQYF. The chain carries TRBV27 and TRBJ2-7; unclear D gene. The CDR3 consists of 13 residues. V gave up 6 bases and J gave up 0 bases, with 9 bases separating them. Germline CDR1 reads MNHEY; CDR2 reads SMNVEV (reference sequence).

The genes are TRBV18 and TRBJ1-4; D is ambiguous. The closer fit of TRBJ2-2 to the DNA end suggests the J call may be wrong. The CDR3 totals 12 residues. Germline CDR1 and CDR2: KGHSH and LQKENI. This chain's CDR3 is CASSPPTGELFF. In nucleotides, the CDR3 is TGTGCCAGCTCACCGCCAACTGGGGAGCTGTTTTTT.

This clone was seen just once. The J gene is TRBJ1-6, the V gene TRBV4-3; possibly TRBD1 for D (6 bases). Germline V lookup: CDR1 LGHNA, CDR2 YSLEER. This CDR3 region has 15 residues. Trimming removed 2 bases from V and 14 bases from J, with 19 bases in between. CDR3 sequence (DNA): TGCGCCAGCAGCCAAAGCGGGACACCCCGCTTCTCCCTCCACTTT. Amino acid sequence: CASSQSGTPRFSLHF.

Regarding this clone: Different DNA sequences within this sample yield the same CDR3. The chain recombines TRBV11-3 with TRBJ2-1; TRBD2 aligns across 14 bases. The CDR3 covers 15 residues. Germline V CDR1 and CDR2: SGHNT, YENEEA. V lost 3 bases to trimming and J lost 7 bases; unmatched junction nucleotides: 2. The CDR3 DNA is TGTGCCAGCAGCTTCAGGACTAGCGGGAGGAATGAGCAGTTCTTC. This codes for CASSFRTSGRNEQFF.

J is TRBJ2-5 and V is TRBV6-7, with D possibly matching TRBD2 (5 bases). TRBV6-7 is classed as an ORF, of uncertain function. The V end lost 7 bases, the J end lost 5 bases, and 20 bases lay between the germline ends. This CDR3 has 15 amino acids. The CDR3 bases are TGTGCCAGCATCGAGGAGCGGCCGTCGTGGGAGACCCAGTACTTC. Amino acids: CASIEERPSWETQYF.

V gene TRBV6-2 or TRBV6-3 combines with J gene TRBJ2-7; 10 bases match TRBD2. Germline trimming cut 2 bases from V and 2 bases from J; bases unmatched to any gene: 3. From germline, CDR1 is MNHEY and CDR2 SVGEGT. CDR3 length equals 15 residues. The CDR3 DNA reads TGTGCCAGCAGTTACATCCTAGCGGGAGCCTACGAGCAGTACTTC. The encoded protein is CASSYILAGAYEQYF.

This rearrangement joins TRBV9 to TRBJ1-4; TRBD1 agrees at 8 bases. Germline CDR1 SGDLS, CDR2 YYNGEE. V lost 0 bases, J lost 7 bases, and 14 bases stayed unmatched. The CDR3 sequence is 18 residues long. CDR3 coding DNA: TGTGCCAGCAGCGTAGAAGATGGTCCAGGGGGCGCGGGTGAAAAACTGTTTTTT. Protein sequence: CASSVEDGPGGAGEKLFF. The whole variable domain, remainder taken from reference TRBV9 and TRBJ1-4, is DSGVTQTPKHLITATGQRVTLRCSPRSGDLSVYWYQQSLDQGLQFLIQYYNGEERAKGNILERFSAQQFPDLHSELNLSSLELGDSALYFCASSVEDGPGGAGEKLFFGSGTQLSVL.

The chain combines TRBV19 with TRBJ1-2; possible D gene TRBD1, 5 bases. CDR3 length: 13 amino acids. The V end lost 3 bases, the J end lost 4 bases, and 9 bases lay between the germline ends. Germline values: CDR1 LNHDA, CDR2 SQIVND (reference sequence). As DNA, the CDR3 is TGTGCCAGTAGTATCGGACAAACCTATGGCTACACCTTC. Protein product: CASSIGQTYGYTF.

This chain uses TRBV9 with TRBJ1-1; D possibly corresponds to TRBD1 (6 bases). The length of the CDR3 is 15 residues. V gave up 4 bases and J gave up 3 bases, with 16 bases separating them. CDR1 and CDR2 (germline): SGDLS, YYNGEE. The CDR3 DNA reads TGTGCCAGCAGCCCGCAGGGGACGGAAGACACTGAAGCTTTCTTT. Residues: CASSPQGTEDTEAFF.

This chain uses TRBV14 with TRBJ1-6, with D unclear. Germline values: CDR1 SGHDN, CDR2 FVKESK. This CDR3 has 13 amino acids. V lost 1 base to trimming and J lost 11 bases, with 9 bases between them. The CDR3 DNA follows: TGTGCCAGCAGCCAAGTTACAGTTGCACCCCTCCACTTT. Protein: CASSQVTVAPLHF. The complete variable domain, with remaining parts taken from reference TRBV14 and TRBJ1-6, reads EAGVTQFPSHSVIEKGQTVTLRCDPISGHDNLYWYRRVMGKEIKFLLHFVKESKQDESGMPNNRFLAERTGGTYSTLKVQPAELEDSGVYFCASSQVTVAPLHFGNGTRLTVT.

The rearrangement joins TRBV6-5 to TRBJ1-1; possibly TRBD1 for D (5 bases). The CDR3 contains 14 residues. V was pared by 8 bases and J by 3 bases, with 16 bases between. Germline-derived CDR1 and CDR2 are MNHEY and SVGAGI. Here the CDR3 reads CASALPGEHTEAFF. The DNA of the CDR3 is TGTGCCAGCGCTTTGCCGGGGGAGCACACTGAAGCTTTCTTT.

This rearrangement joins TRBV5-1 to TRBJ2-1, with TRBD1 matching 10 bases. The V segment lost 4 bases and the J segment 8 bases; nucleotides outside the gene matches: 9. The germline V gene has CDR1 SGHRS and CDR2 YFSETQ. The CDR3 sequence is 15 residues long. The CDR3 nucleotides read TGCGCCAGCAGCCTCGGGACAGGGGCGTTCCATGAGCAGTTCTTC. This sequence encodes CASSLGTGAFHEQFF.